This TCR beta chain was documented in a study of blood T cell repertoires in COVID-19. About the study: From the United States, Italy and Spain came samples of acute and convalescent COVID-19. PBMCs, B-cell-depleted T cells, or T cells provided the cDNA or gDNA that made up the material.

Looked up from germline, CDR1 is ENHRY and CDR2 is SYGVKD. This CDR3 spans 17 amino acids. V lost 10 bases to trimming and J lost 1 base; unmatched junction nucleotides: 10. As handled by the study authors: Using reference gene primer amplification, nucleated cell counts were estimated. Here immunoSEQ multiplex PCR was the method, and the copy in TCRdb shows in-frame clones only, minus some. V and J calls and clone size are those listed in that table; D and trimming were worked out from the DNA. The sample consists of some 140,000 clones, 70% to 80% of them appearing once. This TCR was recovered from a man in his sixties who had recovered from COVID-19. V usage is TRBV10-3 and J usage is TRBJ2-4; 13 bases are a match to TRBD2. The sequencing input was peripheral blood. The CDR3 reads CATATSGGAMAKNIQYF. CDR3 DNA sequence: TGTGCCACGGCTACTAGCGGGGGGGCTATGGCCAAAAACATTCAGTACTTC.